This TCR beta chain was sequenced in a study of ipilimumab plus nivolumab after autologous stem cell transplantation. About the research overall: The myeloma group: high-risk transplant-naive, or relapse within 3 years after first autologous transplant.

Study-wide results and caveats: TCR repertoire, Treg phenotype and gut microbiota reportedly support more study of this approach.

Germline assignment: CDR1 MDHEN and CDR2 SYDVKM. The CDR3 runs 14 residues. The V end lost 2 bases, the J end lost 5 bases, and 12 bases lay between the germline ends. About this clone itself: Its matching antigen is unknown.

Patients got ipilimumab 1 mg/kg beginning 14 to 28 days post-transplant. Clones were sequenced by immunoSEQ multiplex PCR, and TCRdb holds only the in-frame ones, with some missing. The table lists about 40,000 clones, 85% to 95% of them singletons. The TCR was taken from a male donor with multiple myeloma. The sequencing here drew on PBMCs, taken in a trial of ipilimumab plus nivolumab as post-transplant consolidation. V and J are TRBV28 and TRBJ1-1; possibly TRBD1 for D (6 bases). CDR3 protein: CASSLTQGWTEAFF. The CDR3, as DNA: TGTGCCAGCAGTTTAACGCAGGGGTGGACTGAAGCTTTCTTT.